This TCR beta chain was found in a study of control samples from healthy donors and cancer patients (dated by TCRdb to 2020 to 2021). Library prep was done by the immunoSEQ multiplex PCR assay. Imported from immuneACCESS, the table was reduced by TCRdb to in-frame sequences with V and J called. These copies leave out some clones; in studies compared against another copy, an unresolved V gene accounts for under half, and the cause of the remainder is not known. The sample table holds about 120,000 clones, of which about 86% were seen once. 9.5% to 13% of the sample is in the top ten clones. Worth noting for this clone: What this receptor recognizes is not known. No quality values exist for individual bases; no much larger clone is one base distant.

V and J are trimmed by 5 bases and 3 bases, and the gene matches miss 11 bases of the junction. The cysteine opens and the phenylalanine closes a CDR3 of 16 amino acids. Only the CDR3 region is kept as DNA, spanning 48 bases read in frame from base 1. The CDR1 and CDR2 encoded by the germline V gene are KGHSH and LQKENI. The clonotype comes from a man younger than 45 in good health. This chain joins TRBV18 to TRBJ2-3; 7 middle bases align to TRBD1. Source material: blood. The CDR3 reads CASSARNRGGTDTQYF. The DNA sequence is TGTGCCAGCTCAGCCCGCAACAGGGGCGGGACAGATACGCAGTATTTT.